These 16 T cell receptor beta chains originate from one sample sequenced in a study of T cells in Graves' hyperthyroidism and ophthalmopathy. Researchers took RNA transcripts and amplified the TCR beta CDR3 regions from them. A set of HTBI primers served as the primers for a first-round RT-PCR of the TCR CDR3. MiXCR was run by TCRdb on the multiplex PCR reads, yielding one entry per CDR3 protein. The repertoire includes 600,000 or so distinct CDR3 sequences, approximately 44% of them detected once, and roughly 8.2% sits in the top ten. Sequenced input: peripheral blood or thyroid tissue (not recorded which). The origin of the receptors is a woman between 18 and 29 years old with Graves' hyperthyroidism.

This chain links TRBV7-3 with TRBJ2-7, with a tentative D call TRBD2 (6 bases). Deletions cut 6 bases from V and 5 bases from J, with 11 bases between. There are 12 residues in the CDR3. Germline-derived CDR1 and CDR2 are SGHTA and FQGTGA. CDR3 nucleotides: TGTGCCAGCAGAGGAGGGCCTGACGAGCAGTACTTC. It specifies CASRGGPDEQYF.

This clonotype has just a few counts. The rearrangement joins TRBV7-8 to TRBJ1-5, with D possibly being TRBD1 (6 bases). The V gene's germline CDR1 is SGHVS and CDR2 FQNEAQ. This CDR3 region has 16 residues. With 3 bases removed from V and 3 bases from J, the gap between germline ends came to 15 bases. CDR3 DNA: TGTGCCAGCAGCTTGGGGGCAGGGCGAAACAATCAGCCCCAGCATTTT. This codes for CASSLGAGRNNQPQHF.

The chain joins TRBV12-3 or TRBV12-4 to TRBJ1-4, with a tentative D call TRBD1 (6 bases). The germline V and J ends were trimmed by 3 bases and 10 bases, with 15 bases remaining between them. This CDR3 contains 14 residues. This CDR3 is CASSLWQGSGKLFF. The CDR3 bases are TGTGCCAGCAGTTTGTGGCAGGGGAGTGGAAAACTGTTTTTT.

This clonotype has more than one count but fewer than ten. CDR3 region: CSASLHRYGYTF. The CDR3 DNA follows: TGCAGTGCTAGTCTACACCGCTATGGCTACACCTTC. The chain has TRBV20-1 and TRBJ1-2; D remains ambiguous. V lost 3 bases, J lost 4 bases, and 9 bases lay in between. The CDR3 runs 12 residues. Looked up from germline, CDR1 is DFQATT and CDR2 is SNEGSKA (reference sequence).

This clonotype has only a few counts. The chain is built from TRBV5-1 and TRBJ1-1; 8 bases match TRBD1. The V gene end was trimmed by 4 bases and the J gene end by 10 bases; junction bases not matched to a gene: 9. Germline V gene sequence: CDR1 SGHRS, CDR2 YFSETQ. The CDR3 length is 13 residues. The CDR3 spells CASSPGTGVGAFF. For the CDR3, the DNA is TGCGCCAGCAGCCCCGGGACAGGCGTCGGAGCTTTCTTT.

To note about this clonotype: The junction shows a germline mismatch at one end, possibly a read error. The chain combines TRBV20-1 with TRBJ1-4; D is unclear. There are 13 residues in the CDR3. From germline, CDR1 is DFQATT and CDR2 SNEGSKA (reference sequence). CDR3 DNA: TGCAGTGCTAGAGGACACGATAATGAAAAACTGTCTTTT. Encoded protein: CSARGHDNEKLSF.

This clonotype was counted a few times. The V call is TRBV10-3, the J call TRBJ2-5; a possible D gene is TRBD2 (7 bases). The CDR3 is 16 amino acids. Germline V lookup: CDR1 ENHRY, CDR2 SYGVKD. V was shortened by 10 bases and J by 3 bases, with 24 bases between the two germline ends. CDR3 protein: CASSETGGLAEETQYF. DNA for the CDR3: TGTGCCAGCAGCGAAACTGGGGGGCTAGCGGAAGAGACCCAGTACTTC.

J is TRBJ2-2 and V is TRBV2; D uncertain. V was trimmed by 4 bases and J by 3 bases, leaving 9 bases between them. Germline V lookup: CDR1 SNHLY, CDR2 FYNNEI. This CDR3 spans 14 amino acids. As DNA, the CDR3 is TGTGCCAGCAGTGGTCAGCATTACACCGGGGAGCTGTTTTTT. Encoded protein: CASSGQHYTGELFF.

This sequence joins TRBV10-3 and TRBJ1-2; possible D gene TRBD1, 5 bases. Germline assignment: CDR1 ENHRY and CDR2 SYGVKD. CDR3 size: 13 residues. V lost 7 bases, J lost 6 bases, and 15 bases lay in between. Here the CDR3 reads CAITEGTSDGYTF. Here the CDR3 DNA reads TGTGCCATCACCGAAGGGACGAGTGATGGCTACACCTTC.

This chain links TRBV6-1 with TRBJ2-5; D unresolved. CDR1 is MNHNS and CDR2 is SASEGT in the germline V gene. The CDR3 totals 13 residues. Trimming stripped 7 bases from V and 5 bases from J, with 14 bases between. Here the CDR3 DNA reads TGTGCCAGCACCCCCGCCGGAGAGGAGACCCAGTACTTC. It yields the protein CASTPAGEETQYF.

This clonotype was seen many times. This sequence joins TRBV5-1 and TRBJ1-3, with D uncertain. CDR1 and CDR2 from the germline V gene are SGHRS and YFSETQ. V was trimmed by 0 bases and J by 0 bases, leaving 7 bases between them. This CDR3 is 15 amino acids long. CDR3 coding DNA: TGCGCCAGCAGCTTGGAACAGCACTCTGGAAACACCATATATTTT. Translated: CASSLEQHSGNTIYF.

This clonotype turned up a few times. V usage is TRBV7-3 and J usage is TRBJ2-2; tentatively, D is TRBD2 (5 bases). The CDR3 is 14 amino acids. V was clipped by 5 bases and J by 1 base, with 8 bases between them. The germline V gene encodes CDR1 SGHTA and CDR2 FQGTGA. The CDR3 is CASSRRENTGELFF. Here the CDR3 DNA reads TGTGCCAGCAGCAGACGGGAGAACACCGGGGAGCTGTTTTTT.

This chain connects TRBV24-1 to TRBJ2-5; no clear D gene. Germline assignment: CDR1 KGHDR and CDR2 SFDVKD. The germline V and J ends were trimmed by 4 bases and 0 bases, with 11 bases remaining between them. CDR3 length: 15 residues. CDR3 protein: CATSDQDGHQETQYF. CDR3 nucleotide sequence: TGTGCCACCAGTGACCAGGACGGGCACCAAGAGACCCAGTACTTC.

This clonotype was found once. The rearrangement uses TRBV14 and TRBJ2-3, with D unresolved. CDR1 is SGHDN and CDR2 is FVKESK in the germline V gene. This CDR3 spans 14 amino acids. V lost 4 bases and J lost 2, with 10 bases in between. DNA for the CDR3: TGTGCCAGCAGCCGCCGTCGGGTCACAGATACGCAGTATTTT. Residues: CASSRRRVTDTQYF.

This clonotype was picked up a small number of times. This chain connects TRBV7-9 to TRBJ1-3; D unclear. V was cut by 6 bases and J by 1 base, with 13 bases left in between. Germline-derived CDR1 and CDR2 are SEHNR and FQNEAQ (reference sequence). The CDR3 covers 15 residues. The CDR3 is CASSLSTGSGNTIYF. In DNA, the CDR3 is TGTGCCAGCAGTTTATCGACCGGGTCTGGAAACACCATATATTTT.

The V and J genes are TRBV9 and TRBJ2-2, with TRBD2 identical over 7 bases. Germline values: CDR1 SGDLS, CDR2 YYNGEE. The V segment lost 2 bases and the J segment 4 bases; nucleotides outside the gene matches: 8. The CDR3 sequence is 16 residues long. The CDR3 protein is CASSVVGGRGTGELFF. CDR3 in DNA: TGTGCCAGCAGCGTTGTTGGCGGGAGAGGCACCGGGGAGCTGTTTTTT.